This is a list of T cell receptor beta chains from one sample in a study of cytomegalovirus exposure and HLA in healthy donors. Method: immunoSEQ multiplex PCR; TCRdb's copy keeps in-frame clones and lacks some. The table lists 90,000 to 150,000 clones, approximately 81% of them singletons, with approximately 2.3% in the top ten. The specimen was PBMCs. All receptors come from a woman aged 25 to 45 in good health and CMV-seronegative. CDR3s include the opening cysteine and the closing phenylalanine or tryptophan. Each record gives: V gene, J gene, clone size, D gene, CDR3 DNA, CDR3 protein. A D gene is named only where the DNA matches it firmly. Size tells how often a clone was seen (once, few, many) or the class of an expanded clone, and some rows leave it out.

TRBV6-1,TRBJ1-6,.,.,TGTGCCAGCACAAGAATGGGGGCGTCTGATTCACCCCTCCACTTT,CASTRMGASDSPLHF
TRBV6-1,TRBJ1-2,once,TRBD1,TGTGCCAGCAGCTTCACAGGGGGGGCTAACTATGGCTACACCTTC,CASSFTGGANYGYTF
TRBV6-5,TRBJ2-5,.,.,TGTGCCAGCAGTTACGAACGGGGGGAGACCCAGTACTTC,CASSYERGETQYF
TRBV9,TRBJ1-3,.,TRBD1,TGTGCCAGCAGCTCCGACAGGGGATCCCACTCTGGAAACACCATATATTTT,CASSSDRGSHSGNTIYF
TRBV6-4,TRBJ2-1,once,.,TGTGCCAGCAGTCAAACAGGGTACAATGAGCAGTTCTTC,CASSQTGYNEQFF
TRBV19,TRBJ2-5,once,.,TGTGCCAGTAGTATGACCGGGAGAGAGACCCAGTACTTC,CASSMTGRETQYF
TRBV12-5,TRBJ2-7,.,TRBD2,TGTGCTAGTGGTTTTGGGAGGGGCTACGAGCAGTACTTC,CASGFGRGYEQYF
TRBV14,TRBJ2-1,.,TRBD1,TGTGCCAGCAGCCAAGTCCAGGGGGCAGGAGAGCAGTTCTTC,CASSQVQGAGEQFF
TRBV7-2,TRBJ1-1,.,.,TGTGCCAGCAGCTTGAGACACGGGAACACTGAAGCTTTCTTT,CASSLRHGNTEAFF
TRBV10-3,TRBJ2-7,.,TRBD1,TGTGCCATCAGTGAGTCCGGGACAGCCGACTTCTTACGACGTTACTTC,CAISESGTADFLRRYF
TRBV6-1,TRBJ1-6,.,TRBD1,TGTGCCAGCAGTGCGGGACAGAACTATAATTCACCCCTCCACTTT,CASSAGQNYNSPLHF
TRBV19,TRBJ1-3,.,.,TGTGCCAGCTGGGCGGCCCGGACAGACTCTGGAAACACCATATATTTT,CASWAARTDSGNTIYF
TRBV27,TRBJ2-1,medium-sized,TRBD2,TGTGCCAGCAGTTCATATAGCGGGGCCTACAATGAGCAGTTCTTC,CASSSYSGAYNEQFF
TRBV25-1,TRBJ2-3,.,.,TGTGCCAGCAGTATAAGGGGCACTAGCACAGATACGCAGTATTTT,CASSIRGTSTDTQYF
TRBV6-4,TRBJ1-5,.,.,TGTGCCAACGACCAGGGTGTCGGCAATCAGCCCCAGCATTTT,CANDQGVGNQPQHF
TRBV19,TRBJ2-3,few,.,TGTGCCAGTAGGGAGGTATTAGACACAGATACGCAGTATTTT,CASREVLDTDTQYF
TRBV6-5,TRBJ1-1,.,.,TGTGCCAGCAGTTATGTTCAGGGGATGAACACTGAAGCTTTCTTT,CASSYVQGMNTEAFF
TRBV11-3,TRBJ2-7,.,.,TGTGCCAGCAGCTCGCTGGGGGGCTACGAGCAGTACTTC,CASSSLGGYEQYF
TRBV19,TRBJ2-7,.,.,TGTGCCAGCCAAGAACAGGGTAACTACGAGCAGTACTTC,CASQEQGNYEQYF
TRBV27,TRBJ1-4,.,TRBD1,TGTGCCAGCAGTTCGGGAATCCGGGACAGAAGTGAAAAACTGTTTTTT,CASSSGIRDRSEKLFF
TRBV7-2,TRBJ1-1,.,.,TGTGCCAGCAGCTTTCTAGGTGGGTTTAACACTGAAGCTTTCTTT,CASSFLGGFNTEAFF
TRBV30,TRBJ2-6,.,.,TGTGCCCTCTTAGGTGGGAGGGGCTACGGACAGGGTGAAAAGTCTGGGGCCAACGTCCTGACTTTC,CALLGGRGYGQGEKSGANVLTF
TRBV4-3,TRBJ2-7,.,TRBD1,TGCGCCAGCAGCCAAGAACGGACAGGGGGACCATCCTACGAGCAGTACTTC,CASSQERTGGPSYEQYF
TRBV4-3,TRBJ1-2,.,TRBD1,TGCGCCAGCAGCCGTGGGACAGGGGGCGAAATCTATGGCTACACCTTC,CASSRGTGGEIYGYTF
TRBV5-6,TRBJ2-7,.,.,TGTGCCAGCAGCTTGGACCCGTTAGAGTCCTACGAGCAGTACTTC,CASSLDPLESYEQYF
TRBV18,TRBJ1-4,.,.,TGTGCCAGCTCACCTTTAGCTAATGAAAAACTGTTTTTT,CASSPLANEKLFF
TRBV12-5,TRBJ1-1,.,TRBD1,TGTGCTAGTGGTCCGATCACAGGGGCTACTGAAGCTTTCTTT,CASGPITGATEAFF
TRBV10-2,TRBJ2-5,.,TRBD2,TGCGCCAGCATGGGACTAGCGGGGCAAGAGACCCAGTACTTC,CASMGLAGQETQYF
TRBV30,TRBJ1-2,.,.,TGTGCCTGGAACTGGGGGGAGGGCTACACCTTC,CAWNWGEGYTF
TRBV19,TRBJ1-2,.,TRBD1,TGTGCCAGTAGTATTAAGCCAGGGGGATTAGGTGACTATGGCTACACCTTC,CASSIKPGGLGDYGYTF
TRBV6-6,TRBJ1-5,.,.,TGTGCCAGCAGTTACTTGACACAGGGCAACAATCAGCCCCAGCATTTT,CASSYLTQGNNQPQHF
TRBV27,TRBJ2-5,.,.,TGTGCCAGCAAGAGAGGGAAAGAGACCCAGTACTTC,CASKRGKETQYF
TRBV9,TRBJ1-3,.,TRBD1,TGTGCCAGCAGCGTAGAGGGGGCTACTGGAAACACCATATATTTT,CASSVEGATGNTIYF
TRBV10-1,TRBJ1-5,.,.,TGCGCCAGCAGAGAACAGGGACCGGGCAATCAGCCCCAGCATTTT,CASREQGPGNQPQHF
TRBV7-2,TRBJ2-6,.,.,TGTGCCAGCTCAGTGGGGGCCAACGTCCTGACTTTC,CASSVGANVLTF
TRBV14,TRBJ1-6,few,.,TGTGCCAGCAGCCAAGAGGCAGCTAGCTCACCCCTCCACTTT,CASSQEAASSPLHF
TRBV11-2,TRBJ1-5,.,TRBD1,TGTGCCAGCAGCGCCAACAGGGGCGATCAGCCCCAGCATTTT,CASSANRGDQPQHF
TRBV7-6,TRBJ2-7,.,TRBD1,TGTGCCAGCAGCGGATTAACAGGGGCCTACGAGCAGTACTTC,CASSGLTGAYEQYF
TRBV12-5,TRBJ1-5,.,TRBD1,TGTGCTAGTGCCGGGACAGGGGATCAGCCCCAGCATTTT,CASAGTGDQPQHF
TRBV6-1,TRBJ1-2,.,TRBD1,TGTGCCAGCAGTGTCCGTGGCAGGGGGCATCTAGGGGATGGCTACACCTTC,CASSVRGRGHLGDGYTF
TRBV7-2,TRBJ2-1,.,TRBD2,TGTGCCAGCAGCTTAGATGCGGGGGGCTACAATGAGCAGTTCTTC,CASSLDAGGYNEQFF
TRBV6-1,TRBJ1-1,.,.,TGTGCCAGCAGGTCGGGACTGATGAACACTGAAGCTTTCTTT,CASRSGLMNTEAFF
TRBV6-1,TRBJ1-2,.,TRBD1,TGTGCCAGCAATCTCTCGGGACAGAGCTTCTATGGCTACACCTTC,CASNLSGQSFYGYTF
TRBV10-2,TRBJ2-7,.,TRBD1,TGCGCCAGCAGTGATAACAGGGGGCGCGGGGAGCAGTACTTC,CASSDNRGRGEQYF
TRBV6-5,TRBJ1-2,.,.,TGTGCCAGCAGTTACCTCGACAAGCTGGATGGCTACACCTTC,CASSYLDKLDGYTF
TRBV9,TRBJ1-3,.,TRBD1,TGTGCCAGCAGCGCCTCGGGCAGGGGGCGAGTTGGAAACACCATATATTTT,CASSASGRGRVGNTIYF
TRBV9,TRBJ1-1,.,TRBD1,TGTGCCAGCAGCGTAGTAACAGGGGGTGGTAGAAACACTGAAGCTTTCTTT,CASSVVTGGGRNTEAFF
TRBV28,TRBJ1-4,once,.,TGTGCCAGCACCTCACAGGGAACTAATGAAAAACTGTTTTTT,CASTSQGTNEKLFF
TRBV7-8,TRBJ2-7,.,TRBD2,TGTGCCAGCAGCTTCTACAGGACTAGCGGGGGGACGGAGCAGTACTTC,CASSFYRTSGGTEQYF